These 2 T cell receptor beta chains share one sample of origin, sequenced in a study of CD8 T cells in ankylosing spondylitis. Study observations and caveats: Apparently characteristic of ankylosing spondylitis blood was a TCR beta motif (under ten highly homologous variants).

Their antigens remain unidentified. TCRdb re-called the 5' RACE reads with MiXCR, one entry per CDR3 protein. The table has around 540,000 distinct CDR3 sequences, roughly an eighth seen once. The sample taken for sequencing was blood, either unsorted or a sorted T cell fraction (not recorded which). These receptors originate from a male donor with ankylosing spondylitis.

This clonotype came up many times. Written as DNA, the CDR3 is TGCGCCAGCAGCCCAGAGGGGAGAGATACGCAGTATTTT. It encodes CASSPEGRDTQYF. The rearrangement joins TRBV5-1 to TRBJ2-3, with D perhaps TRBD1 or TRBD2 (5 bases each). V gave up 4 bases and J gave up 5 bases, with 11 bases separating them. The V gene's germline CDR1 is SGHRS and CDR2 YFSETQ. The CDR3 extends over 13 amino acids.

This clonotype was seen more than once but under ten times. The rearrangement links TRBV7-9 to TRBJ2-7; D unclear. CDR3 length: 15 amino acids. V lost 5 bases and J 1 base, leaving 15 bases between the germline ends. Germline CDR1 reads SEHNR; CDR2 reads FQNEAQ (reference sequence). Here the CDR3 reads CASSPPWVGSYEQYF. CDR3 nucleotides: TGTGCCAGCAGCCCACCGTGGGTTGGGTCCTACGAGCAGTACTTC.